This T cell receptor beta chain was identified in a study of blood T cell repertoires in COVID-19. Whole-study context: Sites across the United States, Italy and Spain contributed samples from acute and convalescent COVID-19.

The V segment lost 4 bases and the J segment 6 bases; nucleotides outside the gene matches: 6. The CDR3 has 14 amino acids. Per germline, CDR1 SNHLY and CDR2 FYNNEI. The assay was immunoSEQ multiplex PCR, and TCRdb's table has in-frame clones only and misses some. This table has approximately 140,000 clones, over 60% appearing once. This rearrangement joins TRBV2 to TRBJ1-3; 7 nucleotides match TRBD1. This TCR was sampled from a man aged 80 or over with acute or convalescent COVID-19. What was sequenced was peripheral blood. The CDR3: CASSGDRAENTIYF. The CDR3 DNA reads TGTGCCAGCAGTGGCGACAGGGCAGAAAACACCATATATTTT.